Listed below are T cell receptor beta chains from one sample, sequenced in a study of blood T cell repertoires in COVID-19. Generated by immunoSEQ multiplex PCR, the TCRdb table keeps only in-frame clones and is missing some. The repertoire has about 170,000 clones, 80% to 90% of them found once; the top ten carry approximately 9.9%. The specimen sequenced was peripheral blood. These receptors were taken from a woman aged 60-75 years with COVID-19, enrolled during active disease. CDR3s include the opening cysteine and the closing phenylalanine or tryptophan. A D gene is named only where the DNA matches it firmly. The size entry is marked missing in some rows and otherwise reads once, few, many or a size class.

abundance: .; d_gene: .; j_gene: TRBJ2-7; v_gene: TRBV19; CDR3aa: CASSSGFSYEQYF; CDR3nt: TGTGCCAGTAGTTCGGGGTTCTCCTACGAGCAGTACTTC
abundance: .; d_gene: TRBD1; j_gene: TRBJ1-5; v_gene: TRBV5-8; CDR3aa: CASSATGQGAGQPQHF; CDR3nt: TGTGCCAGCAGCGCCACGGGACAGGGGGCTGGGCAGCCCCAGCATTTT
abundance: .; d_gene: TRBD2; j_gene: TRBJ2-4; v_gene: TRBV11-2; CDR3aa: CASSLDPWLAGGGAKNIQYF; CDR3nt: TGTGCCAGCAGCTTAGACCCTTGGCTAGCGGGAGGAGGTGCCAAAAACATTCAGTACTTC
abundance: .; d_gene: .; j_gene: TRBJ2-7; v_gene: TRBV3-1/TRBV3-2; CDR3aa: CASSQEGRVGNYEQYF; CDR3nt: TGTGCCAGCAGCCAAGAGGGCAGGGTAGGGAACTACGAGCAGTACTTC
abundance: .; d_gene: TRBD2; j_gene: TRBJ2-7; v_gene: TRBV3-1/TRBV3-2; CDR3aa: CASSQDRGGSYEQYF; CDR3nt: TGTGCCAGCAGCCAAGATCGGGGCGGGAGCTACGAGCAGTACTTC
abundance: few; d_gene: TRBD1; j_gene: TRBJ1-6; v_gene: TRBV30; CDR3aa: CAWRLDRSNNSPLHF; CDR3nt: TGTGCCTGGAGACTGGACAGGAGCAATAATTCACCCCTCCACTTT
abundance: .; d_gene: .; j_gene: TRBJ1-2; v_gene: TRBV30; CDR3aa: CAWSPSRDNRRYGYTF; CDR3nt: TGTGCCTGGAGTCCATCCCGGGACAATCGGCGCTATGGCTACACCTTC
abundance: once; d_gene: TRBD1; j_gene: TRBJ2-7; v_gene: TRBV7-6; CDR3aa: CASSDLTGRGYEQYF; CDR3nt: TGTGCCAGCAGCGACTTGACAGGGAGAGGCTACGAGCAGTACTTC
abundance: .; d_gene: .; j_gene: TRBJ1-3; v_gene: TRBV6-5; CDR3aa: CASQNRGSGNTIYF; CDR3nt: TGTGCCAGCCAGAATCGGGGGTCCGGAAACACCATATATTTT
abundance: .; d_gene: TRBD2; j_gene: TRBJ2-3; v_gene: TRBV7-2; CDR3aa: CASSLGLAPDTQYF; CDR3nt: TGTGCCAGCAGCCTGGGACTAGCCCCAGATACGCAGTATTTT
abundance: .; d_gene: TRBD2; j_gene: TRBJ2-7; v_gene: TRBV4-1; CDR3aa: CASSQEWRQEATGGQYF; CDR3nt: TGCGCCAGCAGCCAAGAATGGAGGCAGGAAGCTACGGGAGGGCAGTACTTC
abundance: .; d_gene: TRBD1; j_gene: TRBJ2-7; v_gene: TRBV12-5; CDR3aa: CASGLARTGGHPYEQYF; CDR3nt: TGTGCTAGTGGTTTGGCCCGGACAGGGGGACACCCCTACGAGCAGTACTTC
abundance: once; d_gene: .; j_gene: TRBJ2-3; v_gene: TRBV20-1; CDR3aa: CSATGQGAQYF; CDR3nt: TGCAGTGCAACGGGACAAGGTGCGCAGTATTTT
abundance: few; d_gene: .; j_gene: TRBJ1-4; v_gene: TRBV29-1; CDR3aa: CSANSATNEKLFF; CDR3nt: TGCAGCGCAAATAGTGCAACTAATGAAAAACTGTTTTTT
abundance: .; d_gene: .; j_gene: TRBJ2-5; v_gene: TRBV5-6; CDR3aa: CASSLEGVETQYF; CDR3nt: TGTGCCAGCAGCTTGGAGGGGGTCGAGACCCAGTACTTC
abundance: .; d_gene: TRBD2; j_gene: TRBJ2-3; v_gene: TRBV4-1; CDR3aa: CASSQSRTSGRDTQYF; CDR3nt: TGCGCCAGCAGCCAATCAAGAACTAGCGGGAGGGATACGCAGTATTTT
abundance: once; d_gene: TRBD1; j_gene: TRBJ2-7; v_gene: TRBV7-2; CDR3aa: CASSRQGTYEQYF; CDR3nt: TGTGCCAGCAGCAGACAGGGGACCTACGAGCAGTACTTC
abundance: once; d_gene: .; j_gene: TRBJ1-5; v_gene: TRBV12-3/TRBV12-4; CDR3aa: CASRLGENQPQHF; CDR3nt: TGTGCCAGCAGACTCGGGGAAAATCAGCCCCAGCATTTT
abundance: .; d_gene: .; j_gene: TRBJ2-7; v_gene: TRBV9; CDR3aa: CASSPRAGSQYEQYF; CDR3nt: TGTGCCAGCAGCCCACGGGCCGGGAGTCAGTACGAGCAGTACTTC
abundance: .; d_gene: .; j_gene: TRBJ1-1; v_gene: TRBV4-1; CDR3aa: CASSQDGGPNTEAFF; CDR3nt: TGCGCCAGCAGCCAAGATGGGGGCCCGAACACTGAAGCTTTCTTT
abundance: .; d_gene: .; j_gene: TRBJ1-1; v_gene: TRBV7-3; CDR3aa: CASSLTGTTEAFF; CDR3nt: TGTGCCAGCAGCTTAACGGGCACCACTGAAGCTTTCTTT
abundance: .; d_gene: .; j_gene: TRBJ2-5; v_gene: TRBV24-1; CDR3aa: CATSDPQGTIGETQYF; CDR3nt: TGTGCCACCAGTGATCCTCAGGGGACGATTGGGGAGACCCAGTACTTC
abundance: .; d_gene: .; j_gene: TRBJ2-7; v_gene: TRBV10-3; CDR3aa: CAISERQAYEQYF; CDR3nt: TGTGCCATCAGTGAGAGACAAGCCTACGAGCAGTACTTC
abundance: .; d_gene: .; j_gene: TRBJ1-3; v_gene: TRBV28; CDR3aa: CASSFDRNTIYF; CDR3nt: TGTGCCAGCAGTTTCGACAGGAACACCATATATTTT
abundance: few; d_gene: TRBD2; j_gene: TRBJ2-1; v_gene: TRBV2; CDR3aa: CASSRASGSVQFF; CDR3nt: TGTGCCAGCAGCCGTGCTAGCGGGAGTGTGCAGTTCTTC
abundance: few; d_gene: .; j_gene: TRBJ2-7; v_gene: TRBV7-8; CDR3aa: CASTTGKEQYF; CDR3nt: TGTGCCAGCACCACGGGGAAGGAGCAGTACTTC
abundance: .; d_gene: .; j_gene: TRBJ2-1; v_gene: TRBV19; CDR3aa: CASRMGASRSNEQFF; CDR3nt: TGTGCCAGTAGGATGGGAGCCTCTAGATCCAATGAGCAGTTCTTC
abundance: .; d_gene: TRBD2; j_gene: TRBJ2-1; v_gene: TRBV5-4; CDR3aa: CASSPRTSGSNEQFF; CDR3nt: TGTGCCAGCAGCCCCCGGACTAGCGGGAGCAATGAGCAGTTCTTC
abundance: .; d_gene: .; j_gene: TRBJ1-2; v_gene: TRBV30; CDR3aa: CAWSETGLGFYTF; CDR3nt: TGTGCCTGGAGTGAGACAGGCTTGGGTTTTTACACCTTC
abundance: .; d_gene: TRBD2; j_gene: TRBJ2-5; v_gene: TRBV7-2; CDR3aa: CASSPRRLAGQETQYF; CDR3nt: TGTGCCAGCAGCCCCCGCCGTCTAGCGGGCCAAGAGACCCAGTACTTC
abundance: .; d_gene: .; j_gene: TRBJ2-5; v_gene: TRBV7-3; CDR3aa: CASSLRAGGETQYF; CDR3nt: TGTGCCAGCAGCTTAAGGGCCGGAGGGGAGACCCAGTACTTC
abundance: .; d_gene: .; j_gene: TRBJ2-5; v_gene: TRBV7-8; CDR3aa: CASSSSPRETQYF; CDR3nt: TGTGCCAGCAGCTCAAGTCCCAGGGAGACCCAGTACTTC
abundance: .; d_gene: TRBD1; j_gene: TRBJ1-5; v_gene: TRBV4-2; CDR3aa: CASSQQDRGGNQPQHF; CDR3nt: TGTGCCAGCAGCCAACAAGACAGGGGCGGCAATCAGCCCCAGCATTTT
abundance: .; d_gene: TRBD1; j_gene: TRBJ2-7; v_gene: TRBV4-3; CDR3aa: CASSHGTGTVIYEQYF; CDR3nt: TGCGCCAGCAGCCATGGAACCGGGACAGTAATCTACGAGCAGTACTTC
abundance: .; d_gene: .; j_gene: TRBJ1-5; v_gene: TRBV28; CDR3aa: CASSLAGPHQPQHF; CDR3nt: TGTGCCAGCAGTTTAGCAGGGCCCCATCAGCCCCAGCATTTT
abundance: few; d_gene: TRBD1; j_gene: TRBJ1-2; v_gene: TRBV7-2; CDR3aa: CASSLKDRDRGYTF; CDR3nt: TGTGCCAGCAGCTTAAAGGACAGGGACAGAGGCTACACCTTC
abundance: .; d_gene: .; j_gene: TRBJ1-5; v_gene: TRBV21-1; CDR3aa: CASSSGTGHF; CDR3nt: TGTGCCAGCAGCTCCGGGACAGGCCATTTT